The present entry profiles one T cell receptor (beta chain) with its context. What it binds is unknown. This sample stems from a study of T cell responses to AZD1222 COVID-19 vaccine. Study-level findings and limits: Donors were chiefly white British, with a greater number of females, and clonal diversity was perhaps underestimated.

Germline CDR1 is LGHDT and CDR2 is YNNKEL (reference sequence). V trimming: 4 bases; J trimming: 7 bases; junction bases outside the gene matches: 5. This CDR3 comprises 14 residues. Method: immunoSEQ multiplex PCR; TCRdb's copy keeps in-frame clones and lacks some. This sample yields under 70,000 clones, of which 80% to 85% are seen a single time; 20% to 25% belongs to the top ten. This TCR was sampled from an adult in good health. This chain connects TRBV3-1 (or the pseudogene TRBV3-2) to TRBJ2-2; 8 nucleotides agree with TRBD1. The starting material was peripheral blood, obtained on day 0 of AZD1222 vaccination. The CDR3 spells CASSPRTGIGELFF. CDR3 sequence (DNA): TGTGCCAGCAGCCCAAGGACAGGGATCGGGGAGCTGTTTTTT.